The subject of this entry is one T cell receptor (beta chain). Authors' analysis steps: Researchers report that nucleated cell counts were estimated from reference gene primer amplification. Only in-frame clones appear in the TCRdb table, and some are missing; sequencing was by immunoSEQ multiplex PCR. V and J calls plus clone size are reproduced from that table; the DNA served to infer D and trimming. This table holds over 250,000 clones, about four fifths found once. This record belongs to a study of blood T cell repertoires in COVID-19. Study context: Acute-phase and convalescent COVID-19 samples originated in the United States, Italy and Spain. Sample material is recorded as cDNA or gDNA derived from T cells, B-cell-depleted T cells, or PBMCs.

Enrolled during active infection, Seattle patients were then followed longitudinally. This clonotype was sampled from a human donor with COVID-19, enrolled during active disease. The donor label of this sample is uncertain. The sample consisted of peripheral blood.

This CDR3 is CASSQGDFRTGFGKQYF. CDR3 nucleotides: TGTGCCAGCAGCCAAGGGGACTTCAGGACAGGTTTTGGAAAGCAGTACTTC. The V and J genes are TRBV3-1 (or the pseudogene TRBV3-2) and TRBJ2-7; tentatively, D is TRBD1 (7 bases). The germline V gene encodes CDR1 LGHDT and CDR2 YNNKEL (reference sequence). V lost 1 base to trimming and J lost 8 bases, with 24 bases between them. This CDR3 has 17 amino acids.